This T cell receptor (beta chain) was identified in a study of blood T cell repertoires in COVID-19. Background on the study: The United States, Italy and Spain provided the acute and convalescent COVID-19 samples. PBMCs, B-cell-depleted T cells, or T cells were the source of the cDNA or gDNA that made up the material.

Original handling: Amplification of reference gene primers provided the estimated nucleated cell counts. The assay was immunoSEQ multiplex PCR, and TCRdb's table has in-frame clones only and misses some. V, J and clone size are those of that table, while D and trimming were read from the DNA. This table holds 180,000 or so clones, approximately 82% found once. The ends lost 6 bases at V and 3 bases at J; junction bases unmatched: 17. The V gene's germline CDR1 is MDHEN and CDR2 SYDVKM. CDR3 length: 17 residues. The clonotype originates from a human donor with acute or convalescent COVID-19. The donor label of this sample is uncertain. The V gene is TRBV28, the J gene TRBJ2-7; TRBD1 matches 7 bases. Sequenced material: peripheral blood. CDR3 sequence (DNA): TGTGCCAGCAGCTTTATACAGGGGACGGGTGAAAACTACGAGCAGTACTTC. This translates into CASSFIQGTGENYEQYF. Complete variable domain (other parts from reference TRBV28 and TRBJ2-7): DVKVTQSSRYLVKRTGEKVFLECVQDMDHENMFWYRQDPGLGLRLIYFSYDVKMKEKGDIPEGYSVSREKKERFSLILESASTNQTSMYLCASSFIQGTGENYEQYFGPGTRLTVT.